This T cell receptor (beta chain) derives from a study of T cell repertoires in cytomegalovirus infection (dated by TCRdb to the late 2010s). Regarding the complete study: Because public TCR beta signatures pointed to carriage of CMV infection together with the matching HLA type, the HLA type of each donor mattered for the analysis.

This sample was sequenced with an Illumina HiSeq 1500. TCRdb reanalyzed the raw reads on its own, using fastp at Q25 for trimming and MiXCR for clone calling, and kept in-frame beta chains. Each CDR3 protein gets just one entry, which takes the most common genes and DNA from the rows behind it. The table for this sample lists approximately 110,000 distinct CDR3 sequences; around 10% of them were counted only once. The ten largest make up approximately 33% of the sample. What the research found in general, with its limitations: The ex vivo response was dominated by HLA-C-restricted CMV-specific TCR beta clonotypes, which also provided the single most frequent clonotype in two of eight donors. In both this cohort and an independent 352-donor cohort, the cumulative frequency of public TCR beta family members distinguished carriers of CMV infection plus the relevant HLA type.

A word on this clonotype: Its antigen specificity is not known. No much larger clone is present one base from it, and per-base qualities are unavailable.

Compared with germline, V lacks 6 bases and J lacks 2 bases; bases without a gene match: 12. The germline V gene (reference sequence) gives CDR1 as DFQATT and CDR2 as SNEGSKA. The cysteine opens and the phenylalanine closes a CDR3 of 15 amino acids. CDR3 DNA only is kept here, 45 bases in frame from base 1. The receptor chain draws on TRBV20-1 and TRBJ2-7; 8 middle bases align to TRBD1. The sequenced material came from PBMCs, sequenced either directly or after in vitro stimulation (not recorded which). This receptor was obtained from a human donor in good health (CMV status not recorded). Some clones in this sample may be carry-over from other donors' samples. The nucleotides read TGCAGTGCACTAGAAGAGGACAGGGCCACCTACGAGCAGTACTTC. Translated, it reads CSALEEDRATYEQYF.